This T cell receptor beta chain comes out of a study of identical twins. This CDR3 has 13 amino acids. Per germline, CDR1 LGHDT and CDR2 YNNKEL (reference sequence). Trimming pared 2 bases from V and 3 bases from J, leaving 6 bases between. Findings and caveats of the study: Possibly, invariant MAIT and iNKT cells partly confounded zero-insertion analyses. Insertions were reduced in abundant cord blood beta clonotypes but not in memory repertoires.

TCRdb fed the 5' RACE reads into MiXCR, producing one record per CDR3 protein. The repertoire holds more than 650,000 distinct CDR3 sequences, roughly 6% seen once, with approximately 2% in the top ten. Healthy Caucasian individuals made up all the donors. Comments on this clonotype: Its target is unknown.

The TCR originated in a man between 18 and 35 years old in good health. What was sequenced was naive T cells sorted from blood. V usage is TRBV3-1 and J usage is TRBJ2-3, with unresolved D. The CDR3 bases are TGTGCCAGCAGCCAAAGGCAAACAGATACGCAGTATTTT. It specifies CASSQRQTDTQYF.